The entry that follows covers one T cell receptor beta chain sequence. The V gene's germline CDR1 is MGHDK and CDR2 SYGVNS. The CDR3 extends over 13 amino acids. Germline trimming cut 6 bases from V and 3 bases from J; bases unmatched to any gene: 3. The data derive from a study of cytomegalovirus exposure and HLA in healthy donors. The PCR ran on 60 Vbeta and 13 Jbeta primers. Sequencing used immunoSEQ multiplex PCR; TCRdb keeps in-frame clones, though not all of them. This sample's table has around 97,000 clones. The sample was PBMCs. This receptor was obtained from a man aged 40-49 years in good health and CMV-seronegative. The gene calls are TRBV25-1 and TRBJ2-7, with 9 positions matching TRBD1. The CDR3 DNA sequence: TGTGCCAGCAGACCGGGACAGGGCTACGAGCAGTACTTC. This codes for CASRPGQGYEQYF.